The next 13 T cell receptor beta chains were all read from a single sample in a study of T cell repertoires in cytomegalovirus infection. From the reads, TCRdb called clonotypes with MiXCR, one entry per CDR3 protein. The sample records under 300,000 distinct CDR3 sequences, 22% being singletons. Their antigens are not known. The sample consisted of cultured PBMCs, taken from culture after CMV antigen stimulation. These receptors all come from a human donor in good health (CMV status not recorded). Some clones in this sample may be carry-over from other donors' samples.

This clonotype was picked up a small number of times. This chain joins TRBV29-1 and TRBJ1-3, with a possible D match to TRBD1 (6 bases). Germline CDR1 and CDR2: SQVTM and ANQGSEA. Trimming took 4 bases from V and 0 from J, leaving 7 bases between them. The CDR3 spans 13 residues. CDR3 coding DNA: TGCAGCGTTGCGGACAGCTCTGGAAACACCATATATTTT. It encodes CSVADSSGNTIYF. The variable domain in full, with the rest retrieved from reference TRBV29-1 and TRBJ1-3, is SAVISQKPSRDICQRGTSLTIQCQVDSQVTMMFWYRQQPGQSLTLIATANQGSEATYESGFVIDKFPISRPNLTFSTLTVSNMSPEDSSIYLCSVADSSGNTIYFGEGSWLTVV.

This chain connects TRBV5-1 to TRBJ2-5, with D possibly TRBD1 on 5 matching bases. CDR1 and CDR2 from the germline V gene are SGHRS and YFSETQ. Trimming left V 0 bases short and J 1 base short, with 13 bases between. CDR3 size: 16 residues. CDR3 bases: TGCGCCAGCAGCTTGGCCCCAGGGCAGGTCCAAGAGACCCAGTACTTC. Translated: CASSLAPGQVQETQYF.

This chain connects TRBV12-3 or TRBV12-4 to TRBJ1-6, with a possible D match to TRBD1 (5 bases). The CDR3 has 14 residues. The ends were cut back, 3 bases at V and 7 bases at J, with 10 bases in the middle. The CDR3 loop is CASSFQGGNSPLHF. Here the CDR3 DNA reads TGTGCCAGCAGTTTCCAGGGTGGAAATTCACCCCTCCACTTT.

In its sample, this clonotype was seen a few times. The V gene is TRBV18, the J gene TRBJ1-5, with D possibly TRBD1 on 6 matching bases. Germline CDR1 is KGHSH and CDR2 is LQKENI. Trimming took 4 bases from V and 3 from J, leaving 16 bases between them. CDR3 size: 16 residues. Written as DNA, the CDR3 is TGTGCCAGCTCACTCTCCGGGACACCTTACAATCAGCCCCAGCATTTT. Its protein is CASSLSGTPYNQPQHF.

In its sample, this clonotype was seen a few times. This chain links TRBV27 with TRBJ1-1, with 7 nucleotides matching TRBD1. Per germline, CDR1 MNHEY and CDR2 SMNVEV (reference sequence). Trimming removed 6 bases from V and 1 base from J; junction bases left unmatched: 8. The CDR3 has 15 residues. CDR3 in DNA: TGTGCCAGCAGCCGAGGGGGCGCCGGGAACACTGAAGCTTTCTTT. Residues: CASSRGGAGNTEAFF.

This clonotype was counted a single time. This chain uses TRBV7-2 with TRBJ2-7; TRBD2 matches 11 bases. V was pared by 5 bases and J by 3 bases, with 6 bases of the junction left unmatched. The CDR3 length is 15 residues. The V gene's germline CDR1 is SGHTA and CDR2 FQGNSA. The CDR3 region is CASSPRTSGFYEQYF. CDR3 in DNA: TGTGCCAGCAGCCCCCGGACTAGCGGGTTCTACGAGCAGTACTTC.

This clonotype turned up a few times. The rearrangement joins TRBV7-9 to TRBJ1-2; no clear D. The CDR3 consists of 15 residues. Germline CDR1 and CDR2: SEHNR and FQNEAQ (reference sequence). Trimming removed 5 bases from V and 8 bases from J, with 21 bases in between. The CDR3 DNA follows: TGTGCCAGCAGCCCCTCCGTGGTCGGACTGGGAGGCTACACCTTC. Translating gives CASSPSVVGLGGYTF. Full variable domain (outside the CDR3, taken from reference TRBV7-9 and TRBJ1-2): DTGVSQNPRHKITKRGQNVTFRCDPISEHNRLYWYRQTLGQGPEFLTYFQNEAQLEKSRLLSDRFSAERPKGSFSTLEIQRTEQGDSAMYLCASSPSVVGLGGYTFGSGTRLTVV.

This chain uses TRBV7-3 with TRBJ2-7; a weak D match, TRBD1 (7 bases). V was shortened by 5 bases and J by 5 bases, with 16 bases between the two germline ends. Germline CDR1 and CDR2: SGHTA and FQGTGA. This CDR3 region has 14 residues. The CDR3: CASSLTGKRDEQYF. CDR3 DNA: TGTGCCAGCAGCCTGACAGGGAAGCGGGACGAGCAGTACTTC.

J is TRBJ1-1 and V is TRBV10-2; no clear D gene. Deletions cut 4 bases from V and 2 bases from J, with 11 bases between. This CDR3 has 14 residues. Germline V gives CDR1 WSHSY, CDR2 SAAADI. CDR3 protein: CASSGARTNTEAFF. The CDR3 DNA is TGCGCCAGCAGTGGGGCACGGACTAACACTGAAGCTTTCTTT.

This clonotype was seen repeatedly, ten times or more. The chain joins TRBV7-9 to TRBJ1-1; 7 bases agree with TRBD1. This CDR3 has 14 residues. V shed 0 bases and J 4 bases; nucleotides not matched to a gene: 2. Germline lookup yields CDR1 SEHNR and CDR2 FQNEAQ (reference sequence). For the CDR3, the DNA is TGTGCCAGCAGCTTAGCCGGGACAGCCACTGAAGCTTTCTTT. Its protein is CASSLAGTATEAFF.

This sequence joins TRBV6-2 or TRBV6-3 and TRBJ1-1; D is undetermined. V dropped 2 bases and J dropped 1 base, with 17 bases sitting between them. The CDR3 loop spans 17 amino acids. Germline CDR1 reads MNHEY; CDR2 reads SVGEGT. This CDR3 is CASSYGFIQSRNTEAFF. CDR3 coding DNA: TGTGCCAGCAGTTACGGATTCATACAGAGCAGGAACACTGAAGCTTTCTTT.

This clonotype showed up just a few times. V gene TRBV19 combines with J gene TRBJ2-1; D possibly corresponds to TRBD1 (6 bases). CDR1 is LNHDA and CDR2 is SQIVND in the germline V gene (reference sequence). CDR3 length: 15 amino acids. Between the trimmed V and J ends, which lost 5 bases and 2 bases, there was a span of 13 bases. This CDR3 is CASSSTGSPYNEQFF. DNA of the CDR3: TGTGCCAGTAGTTCTACAGGGTCCCCCTACAATGAGCAGTTCTTC. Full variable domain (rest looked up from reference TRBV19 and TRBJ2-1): DGGITQSPKYLFRKEGQNVTLSCEQNLNHDAMYWYRQDPGQGLRLIYYSQIVNDFQKGDIAEGYSVSREKKESFPLTVTSAQKNPTAFYLCASSSTGSPYNEQFFGPGTRLTVL.

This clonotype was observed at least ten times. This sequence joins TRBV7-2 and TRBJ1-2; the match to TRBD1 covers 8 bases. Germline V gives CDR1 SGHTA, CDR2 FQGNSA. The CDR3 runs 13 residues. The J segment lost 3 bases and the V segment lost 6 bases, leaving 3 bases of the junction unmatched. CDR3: CASRLDRDYGYTF. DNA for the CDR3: TGTGCCAGCAGGTTGGACAGGGACTATGGCTACACCTTC. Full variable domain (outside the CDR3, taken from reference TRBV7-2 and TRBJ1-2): GAGVSQSPSNKVTEKGKDVELRCDPISGHTALYWYRQSLGQGLEFLIYFQGNSAPDKSGLPSDRFSAERTGGSVSTLTIQRTQQEDSAVYLCASRLDRDYGYTFGSGTRLTVV.